A single sample is the source of the 16 T cell receptor beta chains below, sequenced in a study of regulatory T cells in long-lasting Graves disease. Investigators prepared the TCR beta libraries by applying iRepertoire HTBI primers and Arm-PCR of CDR3 regions. TCRdb reanalysed the multiplex PCR reads using MiXCR and keeps one entry per CDR3 protein. Counted here are a few hundred thousand distinct CDR3 sequences, about 13% occurring once; the ten biggest clones make up under 10%. Time point indicated: newly diagnosed GD, antithyroid drugs for less than 3 months. There was RNA extracted from PBMCs, and the TCR library was made from it. The sample was also reused in another study, on T cells in Graves' hyperthyroidism and ophthalmopathy.

The sequencing used peripheral blood mononuclear cells (PBMCs), collected at new diagnosis, from a patient treated with antithyroid drugs. These receptors originate from a man younger than 45 with Graves disease.

This clonotype occurred many times. V is TRBV20-1 and J is TRBJ2-3, with 12 bases identical to TRBD2. Germline CDR1 reads DFQATT; CDR2 reads SNEGSKA (reference sequence). The length of the CDR3 is 14 residues. V dropped 6 bases and J dropped 11; count of bases not matched to a gene: 12. As DNA, the CDR3 is TGCAGTGCCTATCCTAGCGGGAGGGCCCGGGGGCAGTATTTT. This sequence encodes CSAYPSGRARGQYF.

This clonotype has ten or more counts. The chain combines TRBV2 with TRBJ1-1; D unresolved. CDR1 and CDR2 (germline): SNHLY, FYNNEI. The CDR3 is made up of 14 amino acids. Trimming pared 1 base from V and 6 bases from J, leaving 12 bases between. The CDR3 DNA follows: TGTGCCAGCAGTGAAGACTATAACAACCCTGAAGCTTTCTTT. Translating gives CASSEDYNNPEAFF.

The table lists this clonotype with many counts. The chain employs TRBV12-3 or TRBV12-4 and TRBJ2-7; 12 nucleotides match TRBD1. After removal of 6 bases from V and 7 bases from J, the junction contained 7 bases not matched to a gene. The length of the CDR3 is 14 residues. The CDR3 loop reads CASSPPGQGAEQYF. The DNA for the CDR3 is TGTGCCAGCAGCCCACCGGGACAGGGGGCGGAGCAGTACTTC.

The table lists this clonotype with many counts. J is TRBJ2-7 and V is TRBV2, with a weak D call TRBD2 (6 bases). V was trimmed by 2 bases and J by 9 bases, leaving 14 bases between them. Germline-derived CDR1 and CDR2 are SNHLY and FYNNEI. The CDR3 length is 13 residues. CDR3 sequence (DNA): TGTGCCAGCAGTGAATCGGAAAGGGGAGGGCAGTACTTC. This gives the protein CASSESERGGQYF.

This clonotype has only a few counts. The rearrangement uses TRBV7-9 and TRBJ2-5; D may match TRBD1 or TRBD2 (5 bases each). V lost 2 bases to trimming and J lost 0 bases, with 7 bases between them. The germline V gene has CDR1 SEHNR and CDR2 FQNEAQ (reference sequence). The CDR3 length is 14 residues. As DNA, the CDR3 is TGTGCCAGCAGCTTACCGGGACACCAAGAGACCCAGTACTTC. Its protein product is CASSLPGHQETQYF. Full variable domain (missing parts from reference TRBV7-9 and TRBJ2-5): DTGVSQNPRHKITKRGQNVTFRCDPISEHNRLYWYRQTLGQGPEFLTYFQNEAQLEKSRLLSDRFSAERPKGSFSTLEIQRTEQGDSAMYLCASSLPGHQETQYFGPGTRLLVL.

This chain uses TRBV24-1 with TRBJ2-3; D perhaps matches TRBD2 (5 bases). V dropped 4 bases and J dropped 0 bases, with 10 bases sitting between them. This CDR3 is built from 15 residues. The germline V gene has CDR1 KGHDR and CDR2 SFDVKD. The CDR3 coding sequence is TGTGCCACCAGTGACGGACTTATAAGCACAGATACGCAGTATTTT. Amino acids: CATSDGLISTDTQYF.

This clonotype was picked up a small number of times. The chain carries TRBV18 and TRBJ2-5, with 7 positions matching TRBD1. The CDR3 is 15 amino acids. J was trimmed by 4 bases and V by 3 bases; bases with no gene match: 8. Germline V gene data show CDR1 as KGHSH and CDR2 as LQKENI. The chain's CDR3 is CASSPQTGQSETQYF. CDR3 DNA sequence: TGTGCCAGCTCACCTCAGACAGGGCAGTCAGAGACCCAGTACTTC.

This clonotype was seen ten or more times. The V and J genes are TRBV19 and TRBJ2-2, with 10 bases lining up with TRBD1. The CDR3 runs 16 residues. The V segment lost 6 bases and the J segment 5 bases; nucleotides outside the gene matches: 9. The germline gives CDR1 LNHDA, CDR2 SQIVND (reference sequence). The CDR3 DNA follows: TGTGCCAGTAGAAGACAGGGGGCCCCCCGGACCGGGGAGCTGTTTTTT. Protein product: CASRRQGAPRTGELFF.

This clonotype was found many times. V is TRBV6-1 and J is TRBJ2-1, with 11 bases matching TRBD2. This CDR3 comprises 15 residues. V was pared by 7 bases and J by 4 bases, with 6 bases of the junction left unmatched. Germline-derived CDR1 and CDR2 are MNHNS and SASEGT. Here the CDR3 DNA reads TGTGCCAGCATTACCGGGACTAGCGGTTACAATGAGCAGTTCTTC. Its translation: CASITGTSGYNEQFF.

This clonotype was counted ten times or more. The chain carries TRBV27 and TRBJ1-1, with D hard to call. Trimming pared 3 bases from V and 3 bases from J, leaving 11 bases between. The CDR3 sequence is 14 residues long. In germline, CDR1 is MNHEY, CDR2 SMNVEV (reference sequence). CDR3 bases: TGTGCCAGCAGTTTTTGGACGGACGACACTGAAGCTTTCTTT. It codes for CASSFWTDDTEAFF.

Remarks on this clonotype: A much larger clonotype is one base distant, so this may be a read error. The V gene is TRBV10-1, the J gene TRBJ1-2; TRBD1 might be the D (5 bases). Germline loops: CDR1 WNHNN, CDR2 SYGVQD (reference sequence). Trimming removed 4 bases from V and 4 bases from J, with 10 bases in between. The CDR3 has 13 amino acids. The CDR3 loop is CASSVGRGYGYTF. The DNA for the CDR3 is TGCGCCAGCAGTGTCGGAAGGGGCTATGGCTACACCTTC.

This clonotype was seen repeatedly, ten times or more. The J gene is TRBJ1-1, the V gene TRBV6-4; TRBD1 is a possible D gene (5 bases). This CDR3 region has 14 residues. Trimming left V 3 bases short and J 1 base short, with 9 bases between. Looked up from germline, CDR1 is MRHNA and CDR2 is SNTAGT. Here the CDR3 DNA reads TGTGCCAGCAGTGAGGGGGAAGCGAACACTGAAGCTTTCTTT. This gives the protein CASSEGEANTEAFF.

The table lists this clonotype with many counts. This rearrangement joins TRBV7-9 to TRBJ2-1, with 7 bases matching TRBD1. The CDR3 covers 12 residues. Germline V CDR1 and CDR2: SEHNR, FQNEAQ (reference sequence). Losses at the gene ends were 2 bases for V and 13 bases for J; bases not matched to a gene: 5. DNA for the CDR3: TGTGCCAGCAGCTTACCACAGGGGAATCAGTTCTTC. It is translated as CASSLPQGNQFF.

This clonotype has ten or more counts. The chain couples TRBV13 to TRBJ2-3, with no clear D. This CDR3 contains 12 residues. Germline values: CDR1 PRHDT, CDR2 FYEKMQ (reference sequence). V was clipped by 1 base and J by 7 bases, with 6 bases between them. The CDR3 coding sequence is TGTGCCAGCAGCTTAGCAGGATATACGCAGTATTTT. This translates into CASSLAGYTQYF.

The gene calls are TRBV19 and TRBJ1-4; TRBD1 matches at 8 bases. This CDR3 is built from 15 residues. V shed 5 bases and J 3 bases; nucleotides not matched to a gene: 5. The germline V gene has CDR1 LNHDA and CDR2 SQIVND (reference sequence). The CDR3, as DNA: TGTGCCAGTAGTCCTGGACAGGGCCCTAATGAAAAACTGTTTTTT. Translated: CASSPGQGPNEKLFF.

This clonotype was observed at least ten times. The V gene is TRBV12-3 or TRBV12-4, the J gene TRBJ2-5; 11 nucleotides match TRBD1. CDR3 length: 15 amino acids. The V and J ends lost 5 bases and 5 bases, in that order; junction bases with no gene match: 7. The CDR3 DNA is TGTGCCAGCAGTCCGGGACAGGGGGTAGGGGAGACCCAGTACTTC. This gives the protein CASSPGQGVGETQYF.